This TCR beta chain was observed in a study of blood T cells in healthy people across ages. Notes on the study in general: Fewer expanded clones and more diversity marked long-lived versus aged donors.

The CDR3 contains 12 residues. In germline, CDR1 is SGHTA, CDR2 FQGNSA. Trimming removed 6 bases from V and 8 bases from J, with 11 bases in between. Each of the donors had 8 to 10 milliliters of peripheral blood drawn into EDTA-treated Vacutainer tubes. A remark on this clonotype: What it binds is unknown.

A J-beta primer mix and a sample-barcoded 5' primer were used in a second PCR of about 7 to 12 cycles. TCRdb processed the 5' RACE reads anew with MiXCR; each CDR3 protein has one entry. This table holds 780,000 or so distinct CDR3 sequences, around 50% found once. This clonotype was obtained from a man aged 35-49 years in good health. This rearrangement joins TRBV7-2 to TRBJ2-1, with D uncertain. What was sequenced was blood. This CDR3 reads CASSIIWDEQFF. CDR3 nucleotide sequence: TGTGCCAGCAGTATAATATGGGATGAGCAGTTCTTC.